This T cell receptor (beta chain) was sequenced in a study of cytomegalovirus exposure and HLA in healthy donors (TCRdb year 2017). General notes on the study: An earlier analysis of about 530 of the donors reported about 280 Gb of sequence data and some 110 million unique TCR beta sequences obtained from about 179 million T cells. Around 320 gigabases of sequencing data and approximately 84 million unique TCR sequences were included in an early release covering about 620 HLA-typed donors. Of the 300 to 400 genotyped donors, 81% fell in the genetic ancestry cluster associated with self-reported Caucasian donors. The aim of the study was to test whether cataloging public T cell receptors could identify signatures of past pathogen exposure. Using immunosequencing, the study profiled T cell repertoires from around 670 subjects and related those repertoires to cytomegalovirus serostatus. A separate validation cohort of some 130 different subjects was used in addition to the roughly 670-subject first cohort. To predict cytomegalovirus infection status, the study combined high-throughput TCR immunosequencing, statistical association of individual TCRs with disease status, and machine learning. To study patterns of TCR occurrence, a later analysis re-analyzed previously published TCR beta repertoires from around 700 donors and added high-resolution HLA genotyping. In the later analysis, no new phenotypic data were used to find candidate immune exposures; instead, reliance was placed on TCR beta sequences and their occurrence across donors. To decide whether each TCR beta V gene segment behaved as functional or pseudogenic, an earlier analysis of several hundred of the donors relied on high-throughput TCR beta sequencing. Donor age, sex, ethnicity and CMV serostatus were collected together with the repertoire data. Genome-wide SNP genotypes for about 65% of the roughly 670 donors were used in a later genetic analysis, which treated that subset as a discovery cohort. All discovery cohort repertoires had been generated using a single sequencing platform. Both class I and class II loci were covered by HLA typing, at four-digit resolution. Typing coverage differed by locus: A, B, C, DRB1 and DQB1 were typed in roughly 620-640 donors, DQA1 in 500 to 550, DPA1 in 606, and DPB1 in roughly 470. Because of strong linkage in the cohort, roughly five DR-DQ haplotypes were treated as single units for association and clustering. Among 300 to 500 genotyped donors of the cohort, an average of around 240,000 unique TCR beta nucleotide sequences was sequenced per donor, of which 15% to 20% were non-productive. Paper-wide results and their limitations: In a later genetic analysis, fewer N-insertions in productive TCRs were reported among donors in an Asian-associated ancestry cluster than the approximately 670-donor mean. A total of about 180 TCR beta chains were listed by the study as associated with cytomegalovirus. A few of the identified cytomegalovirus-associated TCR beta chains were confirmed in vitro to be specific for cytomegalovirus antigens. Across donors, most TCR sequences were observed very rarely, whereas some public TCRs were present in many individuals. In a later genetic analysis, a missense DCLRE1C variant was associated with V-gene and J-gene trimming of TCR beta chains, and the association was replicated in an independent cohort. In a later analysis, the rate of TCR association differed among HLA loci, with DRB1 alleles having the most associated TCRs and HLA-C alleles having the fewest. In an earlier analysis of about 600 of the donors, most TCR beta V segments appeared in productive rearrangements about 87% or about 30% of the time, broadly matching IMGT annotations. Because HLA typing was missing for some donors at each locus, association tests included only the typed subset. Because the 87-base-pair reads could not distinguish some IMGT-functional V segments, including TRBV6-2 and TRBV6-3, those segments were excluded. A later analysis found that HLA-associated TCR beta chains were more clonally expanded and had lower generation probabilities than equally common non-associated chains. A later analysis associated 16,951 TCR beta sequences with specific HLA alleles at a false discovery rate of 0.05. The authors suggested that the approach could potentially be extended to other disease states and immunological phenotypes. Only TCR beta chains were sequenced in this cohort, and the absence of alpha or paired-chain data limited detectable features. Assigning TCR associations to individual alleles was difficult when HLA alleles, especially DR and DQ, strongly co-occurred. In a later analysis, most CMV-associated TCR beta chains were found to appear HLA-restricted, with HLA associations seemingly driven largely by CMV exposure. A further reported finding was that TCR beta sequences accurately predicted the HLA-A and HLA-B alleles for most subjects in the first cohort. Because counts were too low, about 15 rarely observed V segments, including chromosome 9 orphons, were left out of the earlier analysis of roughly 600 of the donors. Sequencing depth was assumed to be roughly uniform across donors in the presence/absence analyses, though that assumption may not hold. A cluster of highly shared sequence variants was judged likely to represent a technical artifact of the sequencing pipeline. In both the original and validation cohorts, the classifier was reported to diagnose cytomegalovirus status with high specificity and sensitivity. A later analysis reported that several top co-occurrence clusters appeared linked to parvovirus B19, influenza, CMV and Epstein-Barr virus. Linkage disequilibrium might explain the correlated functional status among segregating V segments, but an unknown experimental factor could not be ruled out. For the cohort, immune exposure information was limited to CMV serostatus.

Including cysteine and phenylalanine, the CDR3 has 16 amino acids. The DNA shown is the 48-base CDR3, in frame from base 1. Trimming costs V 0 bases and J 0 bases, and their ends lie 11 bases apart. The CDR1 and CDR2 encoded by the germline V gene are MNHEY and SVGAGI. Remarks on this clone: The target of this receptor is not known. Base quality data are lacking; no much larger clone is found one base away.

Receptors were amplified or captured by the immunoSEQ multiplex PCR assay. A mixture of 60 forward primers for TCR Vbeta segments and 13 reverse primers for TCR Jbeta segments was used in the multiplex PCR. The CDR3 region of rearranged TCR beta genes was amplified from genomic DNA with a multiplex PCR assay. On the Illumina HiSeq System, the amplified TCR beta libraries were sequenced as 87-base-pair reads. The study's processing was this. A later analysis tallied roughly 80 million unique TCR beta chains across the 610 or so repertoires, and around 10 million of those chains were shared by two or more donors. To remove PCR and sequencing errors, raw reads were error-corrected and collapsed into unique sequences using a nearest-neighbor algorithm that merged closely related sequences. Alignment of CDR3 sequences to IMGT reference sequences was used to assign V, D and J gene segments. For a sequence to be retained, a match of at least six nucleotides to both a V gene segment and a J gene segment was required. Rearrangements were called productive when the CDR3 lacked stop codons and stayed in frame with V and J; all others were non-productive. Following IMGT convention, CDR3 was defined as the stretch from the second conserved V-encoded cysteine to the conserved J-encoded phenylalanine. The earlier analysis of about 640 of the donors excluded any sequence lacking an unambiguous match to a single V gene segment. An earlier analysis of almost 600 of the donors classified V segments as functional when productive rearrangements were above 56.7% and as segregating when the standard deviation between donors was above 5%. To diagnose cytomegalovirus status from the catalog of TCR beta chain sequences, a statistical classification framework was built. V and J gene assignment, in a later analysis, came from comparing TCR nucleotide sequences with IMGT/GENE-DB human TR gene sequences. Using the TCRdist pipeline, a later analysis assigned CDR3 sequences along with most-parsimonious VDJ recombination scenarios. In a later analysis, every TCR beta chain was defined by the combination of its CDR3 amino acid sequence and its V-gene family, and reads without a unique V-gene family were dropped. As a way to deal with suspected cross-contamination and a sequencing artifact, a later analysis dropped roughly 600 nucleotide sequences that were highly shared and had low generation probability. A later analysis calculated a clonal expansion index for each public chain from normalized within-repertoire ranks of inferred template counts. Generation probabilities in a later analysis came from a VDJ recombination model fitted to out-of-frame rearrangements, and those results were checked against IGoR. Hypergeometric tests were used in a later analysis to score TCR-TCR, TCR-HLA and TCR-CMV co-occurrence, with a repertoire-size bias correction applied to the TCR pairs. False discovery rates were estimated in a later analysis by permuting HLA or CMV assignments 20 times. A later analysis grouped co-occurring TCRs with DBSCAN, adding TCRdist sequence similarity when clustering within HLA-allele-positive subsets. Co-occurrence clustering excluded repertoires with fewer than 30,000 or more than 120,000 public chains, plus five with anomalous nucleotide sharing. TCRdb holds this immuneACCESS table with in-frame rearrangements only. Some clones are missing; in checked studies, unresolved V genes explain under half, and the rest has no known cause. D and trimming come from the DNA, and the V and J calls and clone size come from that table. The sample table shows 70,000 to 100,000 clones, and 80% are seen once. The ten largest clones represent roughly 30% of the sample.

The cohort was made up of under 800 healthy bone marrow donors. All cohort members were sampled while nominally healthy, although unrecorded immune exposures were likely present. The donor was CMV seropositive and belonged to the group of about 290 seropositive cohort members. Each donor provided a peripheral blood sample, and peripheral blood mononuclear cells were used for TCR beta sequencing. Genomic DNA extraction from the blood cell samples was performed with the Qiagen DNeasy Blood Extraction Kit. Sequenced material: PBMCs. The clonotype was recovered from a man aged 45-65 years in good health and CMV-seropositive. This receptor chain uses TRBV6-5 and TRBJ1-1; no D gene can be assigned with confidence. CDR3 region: CASSYSESSMNTEAFF. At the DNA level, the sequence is TGTGCCAGCAGTTACTCGGAGTCTAGCATGAACACTGAAGCTTTCTTT.